This TCR beta chain was documented in a study of shared clonotypes between healthy human individuals. Whole-study context: The cohort comprised two women and a few men. Their ages spanned 18 to 49 years. Whole-study results and caveats: Clonotype sharing among donors likely depends on sequencing depth.

Genomic DNA from each subset was divided evenly over several immunoSEQ plates. Authors' methods: Junction-only sequences without quality scores came from ImmunoSEQ, so filtering differed. Sequencing used immunoSEQ multiplex PCR; TCRdb keeps in-frame clones, though not all of them. D and trimming come from the DNA, and the V and J calls and clone size come from that table. The sample lists fewer than 600,000 clones, more than 65% occurring once. A word on this clone: Antigen unknown.

Per germline, CDR1 SGHVS and CDR2 FQNEAQ. CDR3 size: 15 residues. V was pared by 5 bases and J by 0 bases, with 13 bases between. The sequenced material came from PBMCs. This sequence was found in a woman aged 40 to 50 in good health. Some clones in this sample may be carry-over from other donors' samples. The rearrangement joins TRBV7-8 to TRBJ2-5; weak D call: TRBD2 (6 bases). As DNA, the CDR3 is TGTGCCAGCAGCCCAGGGCGGGACTACCAAGAGACCCAGTACTTC. This translates into CASSPGRDYQETQYF.